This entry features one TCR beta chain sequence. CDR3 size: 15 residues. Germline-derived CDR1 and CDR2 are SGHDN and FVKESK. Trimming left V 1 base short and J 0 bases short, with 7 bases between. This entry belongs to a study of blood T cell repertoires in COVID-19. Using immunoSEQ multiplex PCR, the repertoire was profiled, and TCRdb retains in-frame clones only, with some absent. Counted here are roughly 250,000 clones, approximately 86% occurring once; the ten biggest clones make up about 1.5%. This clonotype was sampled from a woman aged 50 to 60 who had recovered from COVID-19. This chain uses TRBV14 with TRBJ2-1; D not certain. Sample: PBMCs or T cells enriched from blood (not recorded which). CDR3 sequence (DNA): TGTGCCAGCAGCCAAGCGGTATACTCCTACAATGAGCAGTTCTTC. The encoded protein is CASSQAVYSYNEQFF. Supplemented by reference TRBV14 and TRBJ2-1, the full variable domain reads EAGVTQFPSHSVIEKGQTVTLRCDPISGHDNLYWYRRVMGKEIKFLLHFVKESKQDESGMPNNRFLAERTGGTYSTLKVQPAELEDSGVYFCASSQAVYSYNEQFFGPGTRLTVL.